The 6 T cell receptor beta chains listed next were all sequenced from one sample in a study of technical replicates of blood from a handful of donors. Using immunoSEQ multiplex PCR, the repertoire was profiled, and TCRdb retains in-frame clones only, with some absent. The table lists 55,000 to 80,000 clones, just over 90% of them singletons. The sample was T cells isolated from PBMCs. These receptor sequences come from a human donor in good health.

The chain carries TRBV5-1 and TRBJ2-5; a weak D match, TRBD2 (6 bases). Germline V gene data show CDR1 as SGHRS and CDR2 as YFSETQ. The CDR3 runs to 15 residues. V dropped 1 base and J dropped 5 bases, with 15 bases sitting between them. In nucleotides, the CDR3 is TGCGCCAGCAGCTTGCTCTTGTCGGAGGGGGAGACCCAGTACTTC. It codes for CASSLLLSEGETQYF.

As concerns this clone: The junction differs from germline at one of its ends, possibly a read error. This chain connects TRBV19 to TRBJ2-7, with 7 positions matching TRBD1. Per the germline V gene, CDR1 is LNHDA and CDR2 is SQIVND (reference sequence). This CDR3 region has 12 residues. This CDR3 is CASSIAGQPTHF. The CDR3, as DNA: TGTGCCAGTAGTATAGCGGGACAGCCCACGCACTTC.

This chain joins TRBV2 and TRBJ1-5; no reliable D call. Per germline, CDR1 SNHLY and CDR2 FYNNEI. CDR3 length: 16 amino acids. Trimming stripped 7 bases from V and 6 bases from J, with 22 bases between. The CDR3 DNA follows: TGTGCCAGCACCAGTTCGGGAACACAATTGGGTCAGCCCCAGCATTTT. It encodes CASTSSGTQLGQPQHF.

This chain joins TRBV28 and TRBJ2-2, with 12 bases aligning to TRBD2. The CDR3 contains 18 residues. Per the germline V gene, CDR1 is MDHEN and CDR2 is SYDVKM. J lost 1 base, V lost 1 base, and 4 bases had no gene match. DNA for the CDR3: TGTGCCAGCAGTTTATTCGCGACTAGCGGGAGGAACACCGGGGAGCTGTTTTTT. Its protein is CASSLFATSGRNTGELFF. Looking up the rest from reference TRBV28 and TRBJ2-2 gives the full variable domain: DVKVTQSSRYLVKRTGEKVFLECVQDMDHENMFWYRQDPGLGLRLIYFSYDVKMKEKGDIPEGYSVSREKKERFSLILESASTNQTSMYLCASSLFATSGRNTGELFFGEGSRLTVL.

The chain recombines TRBV15 with TRBJ2-7, with TRBD1 matching over 9 bases. V shed 1 base, J shed 5 bases, and the junction held 6 bases outside the gene matches. Germline loops: CDR1 LNHNV, CDR2 YYDKDF (reference sequence). The length of the CDR3 is 15 residues. CDR3 residues: CATSRGRTGVHEQYF. The CDR3 region has the DNA TGTGCCACCAGCAGAGGGAGGACAGGGGTACACGAGCAGTACTTC.

This chain uses TRBV7-9 with TRBJ2-7; a weak D match, TRBD1 (6 bases). Trimming pared 4 bases from V and 3 bases from J, leaving 13 bases between. The germline CDR1 and CDR2 sequences are SEHNR and FQNEAQ (reference sequence). The CDR3 runs 14 residues. CDR3 in amino acids: CASSSDRLNYEQYF. CDR3 coding DNA: TGTGCCAGCAGCTCCGACAGGTTAAACTACGAGCAGTACTTC. Based on the CDR3 plus reference TRBV7-9 and TRBJ2-7, the full variable domain is DTGVSQNPRHKITKRGQNVTFRCDPISEHNRLYWYRQTLGQGPEFLTYFQNEAQLEKSRLLSDRFSAERPKGSFSTLEIQRTEQGDSAMYLCASSSDRLNYEQYFGPGTRLTVT.